These 30 T cell receptor beta chains were sequenced from one sample in a study of blood T cells in healthy people across ages. A second about 6 to 12 cycle PCR used barcoded and J-beta primers. TCRdb analysed the 5' RACE reads with MiXCR anew, one entry per CDR3 protein. Of 630,000 or so distinct CDR3 sequences in the sample, 32% were seen once. The sample comprised blood. The receptor set was obtained from an elderly woman in good health.

The chain links TRBV20-1 to TRBJ1-1; D remains ambiguous. CDR1 and CDR2 from the germline V gene are DFQATT and SNEGSKA (reference sequence). This CDR3 has 14 amino acids. The ends were cut back, 6 bases at V and 0 bases at J, with 14 bases in the middle. This CDR3 reads CSAERVDLNTEAFF. CDR3 bases: TGCAGTGCCGAAAGGGTCGACTTGAACACTGAAGCTTTCTTT.

The sample holds a few counts of this clonotype. This rearrangement joins TRBV20-1 to TRBJ2-1; D perhaps matches TRBD1 (5 bases). Germline loops: CDR1 DFQATT, CDR2 SNEGSKA (reference sequence). Trimming shortened V by 0 bases and J by 13 bases, and 13 bases separated the two germline ends. This CDR3 region has 12 residues. The CDR3 coding sequence is TGCAGTGCTAGAGATCAGGGCGAGACCCAGTTCTTC. It translates to CSARDQGETQFF.

This clonotype was observed at least ten times. CDR3 sequence: CASSADRASNQPQHF. As DNA, the CDR3 is TGTGCCAGCAGTGCTGACAGGGCGAGCAATCAGCCCCAGCATTTT. The chain uses TRBV6-1 and TRBJ1-5; 7 bases align to TRBD1. V lost 4 bases, J lost 1 base, and 4 bases stayed unmatched. Germline CDR1 reads MNHNS; CDR2 reads SASEGT. This CDR3 is built from 15 residues.

This clonotype has more than one count but fewer than ten. Just one base apart from a much larger clone, this may be a read error. This rearrangement joins TRBV12-3 or TRBV12-4 to TRBJ2-5; 7 bases match TRBD1. This CDR3 contains 14 residues. CDR3 bases: TGTGCCAGCAGTGACAGGGATTTTAAAGAGACCCGGTACTTC. Residues: CASSDRDFKETRYF.

This clonotype was detected only once. The rearrangement joins TRBV12-3 or TRBV12-4 to TRBJ2-4; D perhaps matches TRBD2 (5 bases). The assigned J gene may be wrong: the sequence end matches TRBJ2-7 better. This CDR3 has 14 residues. CDR3 sequence (DNA): TGTGCCAGCAGCAGGTCCGGACTCCCCTACGAGCAGTACTTC. It specifies CASSRSGLPYEQYF.

A word on this clonotype: A read error may explain this, as a much larger clone is one base away. J is TRBJ1-4 and V is TRBV28, with D unclear. Germline V lookup: CDR1 MDHEN, CDR2 SYDVKM. The length of the CDR3 is 10 residues. As DNA, the CDR3 is TGTGCCACCTCGGATGAAAAACGGTTTTTT. This sequence encodes CATSDEKRFF.

On this clonotype itself: Possible read error: a much larger clone is one base away. The chain employs TRBV20-1 and TRBJ2-1; tentatively, D is TRBD1 or TRBD2 (7 bases each). The CDR3 spans 13 residues. Germline V gives CDR1 DFQATT, CDR2 SNEGSKA (reference sequence). CDR3 sequence reads: CSPEGQGGNEQFF. The CDR3 DNA reads as TGCAGCCCAGAGGGGCAGGGGGGGAATGAGCAGTTCTTC.

The V and J genes are TRBV3-1 and TRBJ1-2; TRBD1 matches at 9 bases. Germline V lookup: CDR1 LGHDT, CDR2 YNNKEL (reference sequence). With V trimmed by 5 bases and J by 2 bases, 9 bases remained unmatched. The CDR3 loop spans 16 amino acids. The CDR3 spells CASSMLEGQGNYGYTF. CDR3 DNA sequence: TGTGCCAGCAGCATGCTGGAGGGACAGGGAAACTATGGCTACACCTTC.

This clonotype has at least ten counts. This chain links TRBV20-1 with TRBJ1-2; no clear D gene. CDR3 length: 8 residues. The germline V gene encodes CDR1 DFQATT and CDR2 SNEGSKA (reference sequence). The V and J ends lost 3 bases and 13 bases respectively, with 6 bases between them. Here the CDR3 reads CSARVPTF. As DNA, the CDR3 is TGCAGTGCTAGGGTTCCCACCTTC.

This clonotype has just a few counts. This chain uses TRBV20-1 with TRBJ1-3; a possible D gene is TRBD1 (6 bases). The CDR3 is made up of 15 amino acids. Germline CDR1 reads DFQATT; CDR2 reads SNEGSKA (reference sequence). Trimming left V 6 bases short and J 0 bases short, with 15 bases between. In nucleotides, the CDR3 is TGCAGTGCCCCTGGGGGGGCCCACTCTGGAAACACCATATATTTT. As protein: CSAPGGAHSGNTIYF.

This clonotype was seen only a few times. The chain employs TRBV7-2 and TRBJ2-3; D gene uncertain. Germline loops: CDR1 SGHTA, CDR2 FQGNSA. The CDR3 sequence is 11 residues long. V was shortened by 5 bases and J by 7 bases, with 7 bases between the two germline ends. For the CDR3, the DNA is TGTGCCAGCAGCCCAGACTATACGCAGTATTTT. It encodes CASSPDYTQYF.

This clonotype was observed a few times. This chain uses TRBV7-2 with TRBJ1-3; 7 nucleotides match TRBD1. CDR1 SGHTA and CDR2 FQGNSA come from the germline V gene. This CDR3 has 15 amino acids. With V trimmed by 1 base and J by 4 bases, 4 bases remained unmatched. Written as DNA, the CDR3 is TGTGCCAGCAGCTTAGATGGCAGGGGGGGAAACACCATATATTTT. It codes for CASSLDGRGGNTIYF.

This clonotype has just a few counts. This may be a read error, as it is one base from a much larger clone. The chain has TRBV5-1 and TRBJ2-5, with D perhaps TRBD1 (6 bases). V lost 0 bases and J 11 bases, leaving 17 bases between the germline ends. Per germline, CDR1 SGHRS and CDR2 YFSETQ. The CDR3 loop spans 14 amino acids. The CDR3, as DNA: TGCGCCAGCAGCTTGGCGACACAGGGTGATGAGCAGTACTTC. This encodes CASSLATQGDEQYF.

This clonotype was observed many times. This chain joins TRBV27 and TRBJ2-7; 8 bases are a match to TRBD1. Germline V gives CDR1 MNHEY, CDR2 SMNVEV (reference sequence). CDR3 length: 14 residues. With 4 bases clipped from V and 5 bases from J, the junction kept 7 bases outside the gene matches. The CDR3 DNA sequence: TGTGCCAGCAGTTCCCTCGGACAGGGCCACGAGCAGTACTTC. Protein product: CASSSLGQGHEQYF.

This chain links TRBV9 with TRBJ2-7; 7 bases align to TRBD1. Losses at the gene ends were 7 bases for V and 1 base for J; bases not matched to a gene: 11. CDR1 SGDLS and CDR2 YYNGEE come from the germline V gene. This CDR3 region has 15 residues. CDR3 bases: TGTGCCAGCTCACCACAGGGGACCGCTTCCTACGAGCAGTACTTC. Translation gives CASSPQGTASYEQYF.

This clonotype occurred a few times. This clone may be a read error of a much larger clone one base away. The rearrangement uses TRBV10-3 and TRBJ2-1, with D maybe TRBD1 (5 bases). Trimming removed 4 bases at V and 0 bases at J, with 13 bases between. CDR1 ENHRY and CDR2 SYGVKD come from the germline V gene. CDR3 length: 16 amino acids. CDR3 amino acids: CAISGHRGNSYNEQFF. The CDR3, as DNA: TGTGCCATCAGTGGACATAGGGGTAACTCCTACAATGAGCAGTTCTTC.

This clonotype was seen only a few times. The V call is TRBV12-3 or TRBV12-4, the J call TRBJ2-1; D is possibly TRBD1 or TRBD2 (6 bases each). V gave up 10 bases and J gave up 0 bases, with 16 bases separating them. The CDR3 loop spans 15 amino acids. CDR3: CAILGGRNSYNEQFF. The CDR3 region has the DNA TGTGCCATCCTCGGGGGCCGAAACTCCTACAATGAGCAGTTCTTC.

The table lists this clonotype with a few counts. The chain joins TRBV12-3 or TRBV12-4 to TRBJ1-1; D perhaps matches TRBD1 (6 bases). Between the trimmed V and J ends, which lost 2 bases and 2 bases, there was a span of 9 bases. The CDR3 consists of 14 residues. CDR3 bases: TGTGCCAGCAGTTTACACAGGGTCAACACTGAAGCTTTCTTT. Amino acid sequence: CASSLHRVNTEAFF.

In this sample, this clonotype turned up many times. This chain joins TRBV12-3 or TRBV12-4 and TRBJ2-7, with 10 bases matching TRBD2. J gave up 4 bases and V 6 bases, and 9 bases lay outside the gene matches. The CDR3 contains 15 residues. The CDR3 DNA is TGTGCCAGCAGCCCGCAACTAGCGGGGCCATACGAGCAGTACTTC. This translates into CASSPQLAGPYEQYF.

Of note for this clonotype: Relative to the germline gene, one junction end is altered; a read error may explain this. This chain joins TRBV30 and TRBJ2-1; perhaps D is TRBD1 or TRBD2 (6 bases each). This CDR3 is built from 16 residues. The germline gives CDR1 GTSNPN, CDR2 SVGIG (reference sequence). In DNA form, the CDR3 reads TGTGCCTGGAGGGTACGGGGGCGGGGTTCCTACAATGAGCAGGTCTTC. Its translation is CAWRVRGRGSYNEQVF.

The chain couples TRBV20-1 to TRBJ1-2, with D possibly being TRBD1 (5 bases). CDR1 is DFQATT, CDR2 SNEGSKA, per germline (reference sequence). This CDR3 contains 14 residues. V lost 1 base and J 4 bases, leaving 13 bases between the germline ends. CDR3 sequence: CSARVQEGSYGYTF. In DNA, the CDR3 is TGCAGTGCTAGAGTACAGGAAGGAAGCTATGGCTACACCTTC.

This clonotype appeared a few times. The rearrangement joins TRBV20-1 to TRBJ1-2, with TRBD1 matching over 11 bases. The CDR3 totals 12 residues. Germline V gene lookup returns CDR1 DFQATT and CDR2 SNEGSKA (reference sequence). The DNA for the CDR3 is TGCAGCCCCGGGACAGGGGGACTTGGCTACACCTTC. Translated, it gives CSPGTGGLGYTF.

Points on this clonotype: This may arise from a read error, as a much more abundant clone is one base away. The V gene is TRBV30, the J gene TRBJ2-7; D could derive from TRBD1 or TRBD2 (5 bases each). This CDR3 is 14 amino acids long. V lost 0 bases, J lost 2 bases, and 11 bases lay in between. Per the germline V gene, CDR1 is GTSNPN and CDR2 is SVGIG (reference sequence). The CDR3 coding sequence is TGTGCCTGGAGTGTGGGGGACCTTGCCTACGAGCAGTACTTC. This encodes CAWSVGDLAYEQYF.

This clonotype was detected only a few times. Possible read error: a much larger clone is one base away. The chain is built from TRBV4-1 and TRBJ2-7, with TRBD2 identical over 9 bases. The germline V gene encodes CDR1 MGHRA and CDR2 YSYEKL. The CDR3 runs to 18 residues. V lost 0 bases, J lost 4 bases, and 13 bases stayed unmatched. DNA for the CDR3: TGCGCCAGCAGCCAAGATTGGAGCGGGGGGCAAACCTGTTACGAGCAGTACTTC. Translating gives CASSQDWSGGQTCYEQYF.

About this clonotype: At one boundary the junction diverges from the germline segment, which might be a read error. The J gene is TRBJ2-3, the V gene TRBV5-1, with TRBD1 matching 9 bases. CDR1 and CDR2 from the germline V gene are SGHRS and YFSETQ. This CDR3 region has 15 residues. The CDR3 here is CASSRSGTGTDTRYF. CDR3 nucleotides: TGCGCCAGCAGTCGATCAGGGACAGGGACCGATACGCGGTATTTT.

This clonotype showed up many times. V usage is TRBV5-1 and J usage is TRBJ2-3, with D unresolved. The V end was cut by 3 bases, the J end by 0 bases, with 5 bases between. Germline lookup yields CDR1 SGHRS and CDR2 YFSETQ. This CDR3 contains 13 residues. This chain's CDR3 is CASSSASTDTQYF. In DNA form, the CDR3 reads TGCGCCAGCAGCTCCGCTAGCACAGATACGCAGTATTTT.

V usage is TRBV9 and J usage is TRBJ2-4; D remains unclear. The DNA end lines up better with TRBJ2-5; the J call may be wrong. The CDR3 consists of 13 residues. The germline V gene encodes CDR1 SGDLS and CDR2 YYNGEE. DNA of the CDR3: TGTGCCATCAGTGTTGGCGGCCAAGAGACCCAGTACTTC. Its translation is CAISVGGQETQYF.

This clonotype appeared a single time. This chain links TRBV4-1 with TRBJ1-2; D remains ambiguous. Germline V gene data show CDR1 as MGHRA and CDR2 as YSYEKL. V was shortened by 3 bases and J by 0 bases, with 20 bases between the two germline ends. This CDR3 contains 18 residues. The CDR3 region is CASSHSDGRSRSNYGYTF. The CDR3 DNA follows: TGCGCCAGCAGCCACTCCGATGGGAGATCAAGATCTAACTATGGCTACACCTTC.

As for this clonotype: A clone one base away is much larger, so this may be a read error. J is TRBJ1-6 and V is TRBV5-5; TRBD1 matches 9 bases. There are 17 residues in the CDR3. Germline loops: CDR1 SGHKS, CDR2 YYEKEE (reference sequence). The CDR3 coding sequence is TGTGCCAGCAGCTTGGCCATAGGGGGACAGGGTAATTCACCCCTCTACTTT. It is translated as CASSLAIGGQGNSPLYF.

With regard to this clonotype: This may arise from a read error, as a much more abundant clone is one base away. The V gene is TRBV18, the J gene TRBJ1-6, with 7 bases fitting TRBD1. Per the germline V gene, CDR1 is KGHSH and CDR2 is LQKENI. The CDR3 has 14 amino acids. The CDR3 DNA follows: TGTGCCAGCTCACCAACCGGGACAGCCGGACCCCCCCACTTT. It encodes CASSPTGTAGPPHF.